The 26 T cell receptor beta chains below were found in one sample sequenced in a study of beta chain features in type 1 diabetes. Study-wide points: Shorter TCRB CDR3s, moderately but significantly so, were found in Type 1 diabetes patients in all four CD4+ subsets.

These receptors have no identified antigens. Sequenced material consisted of expressed TCRB transcripts (all of the isolated RNA was reverse transcribed). Libraries were prepared by immunoSEQ multiplex PCR; TCRdb keeps only in-frame clonotypes and omits some of them. Of roughly 730,000 clones listed, 13% are singletons. The sample comprised naive CD4+ T cells from blood. Source of these receptors: a man between 18 and 29 years old with type 1 diabetes.

In this sample, this clone turned up a few times. The chain links TRBV6-5 to TRBJ1-1; D gene ambiguous. Deletions cut 0 bases from V and 3 bases from J, with 14 bases between. Germline V gene lookup returns CDR1 MNHEY and CDR2 SVGAGI. The CDR3 has 16 residues. The CDR3 DNA is TGTGCCAGCAGTTACTCAACAAGGTTGGTGTACACTGAAGCTTTCTTT. It encodes CASSYSTRLVYTEAFF.

The chain links TRBV10-3 to TRBJ2-7; possible D gene TRBD2, 5 bases. This CDR3 is built from 13 residues. V was clipped by 7 bases and J by 7 bases, with 17 bases between them. Per germline, CDR1 ENHRY and CDR2 SYGVKD. This chain's CDR3 is CAIKWAGGGEQYF. The CDR3 DNA follows: TGTGCCATCAAGTGGGCAGGAGGTGGGGAGCAGTACTTC.

This clone was detected only a few times. The rearrangement uses TRBV5-4 and TRBJ2-1, with 7 bases identical to TRBD2. The CDR3 has 15 residues. The germline V gene has CDR1 SGHNT and CDR2 YYREEE (reference sequence). The V and J ends lost 4 bases and 3 bases, in that order; junction bases with no gene match: 7. CDR3 DNA sequence: TGTGCCAGCAGCAGGGGCCTAGCGGACTACAATGAGCAGTTCTTC. Protein: CASSRGLADYNEQFF.

The chain employs TRBV10-3 and TRBJ2-5, with 7 bases identical to TRBD1. V dropped 3 bases and J dropped 4; count of bases not matched to a gene: 11. The CDR3 is made up of 16 amino acids. Germline-derived CDR1 and CDR2 are ENHRY and SYGVKD. The CDR3 spells CAISDENRGIGETQYF. The CDR3 nucleotides are TGTGCCATCAGTGATGAAAACAGGGGTATTGGAGAGACCCAGTACTTC.

A few counts support this clone. The chain carries TRBV2 and TRBJ1-1; weak D call: TRBD1 (5 bases). Trimming removed 3 bases from V and 10 bases from J, with 12 bases in between. CDR3 length: 12 residues. The germline gives CDR1 SNHLY, CDR2 FYNNEI. DNA for the CDR3: TGTGCCAGCAGTGAGGGTTGGGGGAGAGCTTTCTTT. This gives the protein CASSEGWGRAFF.

This clone was seen only a few times. The rearrangement links TRBV7-9 to TRBJ2-5; D possibly uses TRBD1 or TRBD2 (5 bases each). Trimming cost V 5 bases and J 3 bases, with 13 bases left between them. CDR1 SEHNR and CDR2 FQNEAQ come from the germline V gene (reference sequence). This CDR3 has 14 amino acids. Written as DNA, the CDR3 is TGTGCCAGCAGCCCCCGATTGGGGGAAGAGACCCAGTACTTC. Its translation: CASSPRLGEETQYF.

In its sample, this clone was seen a few times. The chain has TRBV5-1 and TRBJ2-1, with TRBD1 matching 7 bases. The CDR3 extends over 14 amino acids. CDR1 is SGHRS and CDR2 is YFSETQ in the germline V gene. J gave up 6 bases and V 3 bases, and 6 bases lay outside the gene matches. This CDR3 is CASSSYRGTNEQFF. The DNA for the CDR3 is TGCGCCAGCAGCTCGTACAGGGGCACCAATGAGCAGTTCTTC.

This clone has a handful of counts. CDR3 nucleotide sequence: TGTGCCAGCACCAGGGACAGGGTTAGGCACGAGCAGTACTTC. Amino acid sequence: CASTRDRVRHEQYF. The chain links TRBV6-1 to TRBJ2-7; 9 nucleotides match TRBD1. The CDR3 spans 14 residues. The trim removed 7 bases at V and 5 bases at J, leaving 9 bases unmatched. CDR1 is MNHNS and CDR2 is SASEGT in the germline V gene.

The gene calls are TRBV19 and TRBJ1-5; D is ambiguous. The germline V gene has CDR1 LNHDA and CDR2 SQIVND (reference sequence). Between the trimmed V and J ends, which lost 3 bases and 7 bases, there was a span of 16 bases. This CDR3 comprises 15 residues. The CDR3 sequence is CASSIRSGSGQPQHF. The CDR3 DNA reads TGTGCCAGTAGTATTAGATCCGGGTCGGGGCAGCCCCAGCATTTT.

This clone has a single count. V usage is TRBV7-9 and J usage is TRBJ1-2, with D perhaps matching TRBD1 (5 bases). V was trimmed by 1 base and J by 0 bases, leaving 9 bases between them. This CDR3 contains 15 residues. CDR1 SEHNR and CDR2 FQNEAQ come from the germline V gene (reference sequence). The CDR3 reads CASSLGDSANYGYTF. The CDR3 region has the DNA TGTGCCAGCAGCTTAGGAGACAGTGCTAACTATGGCTACACCTTC.

This clone has a handful of counts. In nucleotides, the CDR3 is TGTGCCAGCAGCCTGATAGCGGGGGGGCCCGGCGAGCAGTACTTC. Amino acid sequence: CASSLIAGGPGEQYF. The chain carries TRBV7-9 and TRBJ2-7, with 11 bases that match TRBD2. Germline V gene sequence: CDR1 SEHNR, CDR2 FQNEAQ (reference sequence). With V trimmed by 5 bases and J by 6 bases, 9 bases remained unmatched. This CDR3 region has 15 residues.

In nucleotides, the CDR3 is TGTGCCAGCAGCTCCGGCCTCGTCGGAGGAGGATCTGGCTACACCTTC. It translates to CASSSGLVGGGSGYTF. This chain uses TRBV7-3 with TRBJ1-2; D gene uncertain. V was shortened by 4 bases and J by 7 bases, with 22 bases between the two germline ends. The CDR3 consists of 16 residues. Germline V gives CDR1 SGHTA, CDR2 FQGTGA.

This clone was seen a few times. This sequence joins TRBV6-6 and TRBJ2-7; 7 positions match TRBD1. The junction had 6 bases not matched to a gene; V was cut back by 5 bases and J by 2 bases. The germline V gene encodes CDR1 MNHNY and CDR2 SVGAGI (reference sequence). This CDR3 comprises 14 residues. The CDR3 DNA reads as TGTGCCAGCAGTCTAGGACAGGAGACCTACGAGCAGTACTTC. Encoded protein: CASSLGQETYEQYF.

The chain combines TRBV10-3 with TRBJ1-1; maybe TRBD1 (5 bases). Trimming stripped 7 bases from V and 4 bases from J, with 16 bases between. This CDR3 spans 14 amino acids. The germline CDR1 and CDR2 sequences are ENHRY and SYGVKD. The CDR3 protein is CAIKGRVEGTEAFF. The CDR3 DNA reads as TGTGCCATCAAGGGGAGGGTCGAGGGCACTGAAGCTTTCTTT.

This clone was observed a few times. The CDR3 nucleotides are TGTGCCAGCAGCGAGTCCGAAGCTACGCAGTATTTT. It specifies CASSESEATQYF. The chain is built from TRBV9 and TRBJ2-3; D call uncertain. The germline V gene has CDR1 SGDLS and CDR2 YYNGEE. The V end lost 3 bases, the J end lost 8 bases, and 10 bases lay between the germline ends. CDR3 size: 12 residues.

The V call is TRBV7-9, the J call TRBJ2-3, with a tentative D call TRBD1 (6 bases). Germline V gives CDR1 SEHNR, CDR2 FQNEAQ (reference sequence). V lost 7 bases and J 3 bases, leaving 11 bases between the germline ends. The CDR3 runs to 13 residues. The CDR3 region has the DNA TGTGCCAGCACAAACAGGGTGACAGATACGCAGTATTTT. Its translation: CASTNRVTDTQYF.

This clone was counted a few times. The chain has TRBV11-3 and TRBJ1-4; D perhaps matches TRBD1 (5 bases). CDR1 is SGHNT, CDR2 YENEEA, per germline. V lost 6 bases to trimming and J lost 7 bases, with 12 bases between them. The CDR3 is made up of 13 amino acids. CDR3 nucleotide sequence: TGTGCCAGCAGAGCAGGGAAATCTGAAAAACTGTTTTTT. Protein product: CASRAGKSEKLFF.

The rearrangement links TRBV7-9 to TRBJ1-2, with D maybe TRBD1 (5 bases). The V end lost 1 base, the J end lost 2 bases, and 11 bases lay between the germline ends. Germline V gene sequence: CDR1 SEHNR, CDR2 FQNEAQ (reference sequence). This CDR3 is 15 amino acids long. The CDR3 coding sequence is TGTGCCAGCAGCTTAGATGCCGGGACCAACTATGGCTACACCTTC. This codes for CASSLDAGTNYGYTF.

The J gene is TRBJ1-1, the V gene TRBV18, with a weak D call TRBD1 (5 bases). With 3 bases removed from V and 10 bases from J, the gap between germline ends came to 18 bases. The CDR3 contains 14 residues. Per the germline V gene, CDR1 is KGHSH and CDR2 is LQKENI. CDR3 nucleotides: TGTGCCAGCTCACCCCCGGGGGTACCCCATGGAGCTTTCTTT. Residues: CASSPPGVPHGAFF.

The V and J genes are TRBV5-1 and TRBJ1-2, with a tentative D call TRBD1 (5 bases). The V end lost 3 bases, the J end lost 8 bases, and 11 bases lay between the germline ends. The CDR3 spans 12 residues. The V gene's germline CDR1 is SGHRS and CDR2 YFSETQ. The CDR3 protein is CASSWGLRGYTF. CDR3 DNA: TGCGCCAGCAGCTGGGGACTCCGGGGCTACACCTTC. The full variable domain, its missing parts supplied by reference TRBV5-1 and TRBJ1-2, is KAGVTQTPRYLIKTRGQQVTLSCSPISGHRSVSWYQQTPGQGLQFLFEYFSETQRNKGNFPGRFSGRQFSNSRSEMNVSTLELGDSALYLCASSWGLRGYTFGSGTRLTVV.

There are a few counts of this clone. The chain employs TRBV6-5 and TRBJ1-1, with a possible D match to TRBD1 (5 bases). Germline V lookup: CDR1 MNHEY, CDR2 SVGAGI. V was shortened by 5 bases and J by 11 bases, with 15 bases between the two germline ends. CDR3 length: 12 amino acids. The CDR3 loop reads CASSRLQGGAFF. CDR3 coding DNA: TGTGCCAGCAGTCGACTCCAGGGTGGTGCTTTCTTT.

The chain recombines TRBV4-1 with TRBJ2-5, with 8 bases fitting TRBD2. After removal of 6 bases from V and 5 bases from J, the junction contained 8 bases not matched to a gene. Germline lookup yields CDR1 MGHRA and CDR2 YSYEKL. The CDR3 is 14 amino acids. The CDR3 here is CASSAGTRWETQYF. The CDR3, as DNA: TGCGCCAGCAGTGCCGGGACTAGGTGGGAGACCCAGTACTTC.

The chain links TRBV5-1 to TRBJ2-6; D gene ambiguous. CDR3 length: 17 residues. Germline assignment: CDR1 SGHRS and CDR2 YFSETQ. Trimming shortened V by 0 bases and J by 0 bases, and 10 bases separated the two germline ends. DNA of the CDR3: TGCGCCAGCAGCTTGGGTTTGCTGGGCTCTGGGGCCAACGTCCTGACTTTC. Translation: CASSLGLLGSGANVLTF.

In its sample, this clone was seen a few times. The chain links TRBV10-3 to TRBJ2-3; 7 bases are shared with TRBD2. The trim removed 10 bases at V and 2 bases at J, leaving 12 bases unmatched. CDR1 and CDR2 from the germline V gene are ENHRY and SYGVKD. CDR3 length equals 15 residues. DNA for the CDR3: TGTGCCACATCTGGTCTAGCGGCTATCACAGATACGCAGTATTTT. Amino acid sequence: CATSGLAAITDTQYF.

This clone was found a few times. The genes are TRBV6-1 and TRBJ2-3; 7 nucleotides agree with TRBD2. Germline V gene lookup returns CDR1 MNHNS and CDR2 SASEGT. V lost 4 bases, J lost 7 bases, and 8 bases stayed unmatched. The CDR3 has 14 amino acids. The CDR3 loop reads CASSVGGGPYTQYF. Written as DNA, the CDR3 is TGTGCCAGCAGTGTGGGCGGGGGACCCTATACGCAGTATTTT.

The gene calls are TRBV19 and TRBJ2-3; TRBD1 aligns across 8 bases. This CDR3 has 15 residues. V shed 9 bases, J shed 2 bases, and the junction held 10 bases outside the gene matches. The V gene's germline CDR1 is LNHDA and CDR2 SQIVND (reference sequence). For the CDR3, the DNA is TGTGCCAGCTCAGGGACAGGCCGTATCACAGATACGCAGTATTTT. Translated, it gives CASSGTGRITDTQYF.